These 20 T cell receptor beta chains originate from one sample sequenced in a study of blood T cell repertoires in COVID-19. The protocol was immunoSEQ multiplex PCR, while the TCRdb copy is restricted to in-frame clones and leaves out a portion. Of some 150,000 clones listed, approximately 80% were seen once; the top ten hold 6.5% to 9%. The sample was peripheral blood. The receptors come from a woman in her forties or fifties in a cohort sampled during active or convalescent COVID-19.

This clone was picked up many times. V gene TRBV4-1 combines with J gene TRBJ1-1, with D possibly TRBD1 on 5 matching bases. The CDR3 loop spans 12 amino acids. Germline CDR1 is MGHRA and CDR2 is YSYEKL. Trimming removed 10 bases from V and 4 bases from J, with 13 bases in between. The CDR3 here is CATGPGGTEAFF. The CDR3 coding sequence is TGCGCCACCGGCCCCGGGGGCACTGAAGCTTTCTTT.

The rearrangement joins TRBV20-1 to TRBJ1-1, with D maybe TRBD1 (6 bases). Looked up from germline, CDR1 is DFQATT and CDR2 is SNEGSKA (reference sequence). The CDR3 length is 12 residues. With 3 bases removed from V and 3 bases from J, the gap between germline ends came to 8 bases. The CDR3 DNA follows: TGCAGTGCTAGTGGGGGCCACACTGAAGCTTTCTTT. Residues: CSASGGHTEAFF.

The genes are TRBV5-3 and TRBJ1-2, with TRBD1 matching 7 bases. TRBV5-3 is labeled an ORF, and its function is uncertain. The CDR3 has 18 residues. The junction had 16 bases not matched to a gene; V was cut back by 3 bases and J by 2 bases. DNA for the CDR3: TGTGCCAGAAGCTCACTCTCAAATCCCAGACAGGGAAACTATGGCTACACCTTC. Its protein is CARSSLSNPRQGNYGYTF.

The gene calls are TRBV5-6 and TRBJ1-2; 10 bases match TRBD1. CDR1 is SGHDT and CDR2 is YYEEEE in the germline V gene. The CDR3 length is 15 residues. Losses at the gene ends were 0 bases for V and 8 bases for J; bases not matched to a gene: 7. In DNA, the CDR3 is TGTGCCAGCAGCTTGGCTAGACAGGGGGCAAGGGGCTACACCTTC. It translates to CASSLARQGARGYTF.

The J gene is TRBJ1-5, the V gene TRBV27; TRBD1 might be the D (6 bases). In germline, CDR1 is MNHEY, CDR2 SMNVEV (reference sequence). The CDR3 extends over 18 amino acids. V was cut by 3 bases and J by 0 bases, with 18 bases left in between. CDR3 amino acids: CASSFPGQYGFSNQPQHF. Here the CDR3 DNA reads TGTGCCAGCAGTTTCCCTGGACAGTATGGGTTTAGCAATCAGCCCCAGCATTTT.

The rearrangement uses TRBV11-3 and TRBJ2-7; 13 bases fit TRBD2. This CDR3 has 16 amino acids. Germline CDR1 reads SGHNT; CDR2 reads YENEEA. The junction had 2 bases not matched to a gene; V was cut back by 1 base and J by 2 bases. The CDR3 sequence is CASSLGTSGGAYEQYF. The CDR3 DNA reads as TGTGCCAGCAGCTTAGGCACTAGCGGGGGGGCCTACGAGCAGTACTTC.

DNA of the CDR3: TGTGCCAGCAGCTTGGCCGGTCGGAATTCACCCCTCCACTTT. This codes for CASSLAGRNSPLHF. The chain links TRBV5-5 to TRBJ1-6, with D unresolved. V dropped 0 bases and J dropped 7 bases, with 8 bases sitting between them. Germline CDR1 and CDR2: SGHKS and YYEKEE (reference sequence). The CDR3 has 14 amino acids.

The rearrangement links TRBV18 to TRBJ2-1, with 8 bases identical to TRBD2. The ends lost 6 bases at V and 7 bases at J; junction bases unmatched: 8. In germline, CDR1 is KGHSH, CDR2 LQKENI. The length of the CDR3 is 14 residues. CDR3 amino acids: CASSTGGLGNEQFF. CDR3 bases: TGTGCCAGCTCCACGGGGGGGCTCGGTAATGAGCAGTTCTTC.

The genes are TRBV14 and TRBJ2-1; the match to TRBD2 covers 11 bases. Germline V CDR1 and CDR2: SGHDN, FVKESK. The ends lost 2 bases at V and 4 bases at J; junction bases unmatched: 1. The CDR3 extends over 15 amino acids. CDR3: CASSQLAGGYNEQFF. CDR3 nucleotides: TGTGCCAGCAGCCAACTAGCGGGGGGATACAATGAGCAGTTCTTC.

The gene calls are TRBV19 and TRBJ1-5, with D maybe TRBD1 (5 bases). The CDR3 runs 15 residues. Per germline, CDR1 LNHDA and CDR2 SQIVND (reference sequence). With 1 base removed from V and 4 bases from J, the gap between germline ends came to 11 bases. In DNA, the CDR3 is TGTGCCAGTAGTATAGTTTCCGGGGGGAATCAGCCCCAGCATTTT. Protein sequence: CASSIVSGGNQPQHF.

The chain couples TRBV2 to TRBJ2-7, with D perhaps matching TRBD1 (6 bases). The germline V gene has CDR1 SNHLY and CDR2 FYNNEI. The CDR3 covers 14 residues. V lost 5 bases and J lost 3, with 14 bases in between. CDR3: CASSTGLRIYEQYF. In DNA form, the CDR3 reads TGTGCCAGCAGTACAGGGTTGAGGATCTACGAGCAGTACTTC.

The chain uses TRBV29-1 and TRBJ2-3, with D perhaps matching TRBD2 (5 bases). Germline V lookup: CDR1 SQVTM, CDR2 ANQGSEA. This CDR3 spans 14 amino acids. V dropped 4 bases and J dropped 3 bases, with 14 bases sitting between them. For the CDR3, the DNA is TGCAGCGTTGGAATGGCGAGCGGAACAGATACGCAGTATTTT. Translated: CSVGMASGTDTQYF.

The V gene is TRBV2, the J gene TRBJ1-2; weak D call: TRBD1 (5 bases). Germline V CDR1 and CDR2: SNHLY, FYNNEI. V gave up 6 bases and J gave up 6 bases, with 26 bases separating them. The CDR3 extends over 17 amino acids. As DNA, the CDR3 is TGTGCCAGCAGACCACCGGGACTTGGTGTTGCGGGGGATGGCTACACCTTC. Translating gives CASRPPGLGVAGDGYTF.

The chain employs TRBV3-1 (or the pseudogene TRBV3-2) and TRBJ2-2; D not resolved. Germline V gene data show CDR1 as LGHDT and CDR2 as YNNKEL (reference sequence). The CDR3 covers 14 residues. Trimming pared 1 base from V and 2 bases from J, leaving 5 bases between. The CDR3 DNA sequence: TGTGCCAGCAGCCAAGGTTCTAACACCGGGGAGCTGTTTTTT. Translation: CASSQGSNTGELFF.

The V call is TRBV19, the J call TRBJ2-7; 8 nucleotides align to TRBD1. The V gene's germline CDR1 is LNHDA and CDR2 SQIVND (reference sequence). The CDR3 consists of 14 residues. V lost 5 bases to trimming and J lost 3 bases; unmatched junction nucleotides: 6. For the CDR3, the DNA is TGTGCCAGTAGTGTCGGACAGGGCTACTACGAGCAGTACTTC. Amino acids: CASSVGQGYYEQYF.

The chain is built from TRBV7-2 and TRBJ1-2; D perhaps matches TRBD1 (5 bases). The V end was cut by 1 base, the J end by 6 bases, with 15 bases between. The CDR3 covers 15 residues. CDR1 is SGHTA, CDR2 FQGNSA, per germline. The CDR3 loop reads CASSLGRGWADGYTF. In nucleotides, the CDR3 is TGTGCCAGCAGCTTAGGACGGGGGTGGGCGGATGGCTACACCTTC.

The rearrangement uses TRBV7-8 and TRBJ1-1, with a weak D call TRBD1 (5 bases). There are 19 residues in the CDR3. The germline CDR1 and CDR2 sequences are SGHVS and FQNEAQ. Trimming cost V 3 bases and J 0 bases, with 23 bases left between them. This CDR3 is CASSFGGRFVKKLNTEAFF. The CDR3 region has the DNA TGTGCCAGCAGCTTCGGGGGTAGATTTGTAAAAAAATTGAACACTGAAGCTTTCTTT.

The rearrangement uses TRBV4-1 and TRBJ2-5; D is perhaps TRBD1 (5 bases). The germline V and J ends were trimmed by 1 base and 2 bases, with 14 bases remaining between them. CDR3 length: 16 amino acids. Germline V gene sequence: CDR1 MGHRA, CDR2 YSYEKL. The CDR3 region has the DNA TGCGCCAGCAGCCAAGGGTCAACAGGTGTACAAGAGACCCAGTACTTC. Encoded protein: CASSQGSTGVQETQYF.

This CDR3 reads CASKTARNTGELFF. Written as DNA, the CDR3 is TGTGCCAGCAAGACCGCTAGGAACACCGGGGAGCTGTTTTTT. The chain carries TRBV6-5 and TRBJ2-2; no reliable D call. The germline V and J ends were trimmed by 7 bases and 1 base, with 10 bases remaining between them. Germline CDR1 and CDR2: MNHEY and SVGAGI. The CDR3 sequence is 14 residues long.

The chain links TRBV18 to TRBJ2-1, with D unclear. The V gene's germline CDR1 is KGHSH and CDR2 LQKENI. The CDR3 has 13 residues. V lost 0 bases, J lost 10 bases, and 10 bases lay in between. This chain's CDR3 is CASSPPARQEQFF. The CDR3 DNA is TGTGCCAGCTCACCACCCGCCAGACAAGAGCAGTTCTTC.